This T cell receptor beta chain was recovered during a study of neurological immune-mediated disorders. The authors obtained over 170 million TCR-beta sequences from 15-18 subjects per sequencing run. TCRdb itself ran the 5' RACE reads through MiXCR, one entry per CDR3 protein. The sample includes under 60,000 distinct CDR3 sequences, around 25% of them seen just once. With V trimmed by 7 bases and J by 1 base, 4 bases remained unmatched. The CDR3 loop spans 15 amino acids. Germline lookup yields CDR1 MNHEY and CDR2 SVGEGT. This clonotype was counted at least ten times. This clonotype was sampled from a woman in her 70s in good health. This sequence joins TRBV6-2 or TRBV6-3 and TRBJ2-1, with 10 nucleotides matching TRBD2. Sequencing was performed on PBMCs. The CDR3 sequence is CASMTLAGSYNEQFF. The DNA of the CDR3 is TGTGCCAGCATGACACTAGCGGGATCCTACAATGAGCAGTTCTTC.